The 23 T cell receptor beta chains given below trace back to one sample, sequenced in a study of siplizumab effects on memory and regulatory T cells. Some clones are missing from TCRdb's copy, which holds only in-frame ones; the method was immunoSEQ multiplex PCR. The profile shows some 100,000 clones, about 93% of them singletons. Sequencing input: non-Treg CD4+ T cells sorted from blood. The receptors derive from a human donor in good health.

V gene TRBV19 combines with J gene TRBJ1-1, with 7 nucleotides matching TRBD1. CDR3 length equals 14 residues. Trimming cost V 10 bases and J 2 bases; bases outside gene matches: 10. Germline V gene data show CDR1 as LNHDA and CDR2 as SQIVND (reference sequence). In DNA, the CDR3 is TGTGCCACCGCTGACAGGGCGTATAACACTGAAGCTTTCTTT. This codes for CATADRAYNTEAFF.

This rearrangement joins TRBV6-5 to TRBJ2-1; TRBD1 matches 7 bases. Trimming removed 7 bases from V and 5 bases from J; junction bases left unmatched: 8. Germline values: CDR1 MNHEY, CDR2 SVGAGI. The CDR3 has 14 amino acids. CDR3: CASTHYRGNNEQFF. The CDR3 DNA is TGTGCCAGCACCCATTACAGGGGAAACAATGAGCAGTTCTTC.

V gene TRBV10-3 combines with J gene TRBJ2-1, with 13 bases identical to TRBD2. The junction had 4 bases not matched to a gene; V was cut back by 4 bases and J by 7 bases. CDR1 is ENHRY, CDR2 SYGVKD, per germline. The CDR3 covers 15 residues. In nucleotides, the CDR3 is TGTGCCATCAGTGGACTAGCGGGAGGAAGTAATGAGCAGTTCTTC. It specifies CAISGLAGGSNEQFF.

The genes are TRBV2 and TRBJ2-7; 11 nucleotides match TRBD2. The CDR3 consists of 15 residues. V gave up 5 bases and J gave up 2 bases; unmatched junction bases: 5. Germline values: CDR1 SNHLY, CDR2 FYNNEI. The CDR3 DNA reads TGTGCCAGCAGTAAACCGGGACTAGCGGCCTACGAGCAGTACTTC. Protein sequence: CASSKPGLAAYEQYF. The full variable domain, its missing parts supplied by reference TRBV2 and TRBJ2-7, is EPEVTQTPSHQVTQMGQEVILRCVPISNHLYFYWYRQILGQKVEFLVSFYNNEISEKSEIFDDQFSVERPDGSNFTLKIRSTKLEDSAMYFCASSKPGLAAYEQYFGPGTRLTVT.

The V and J genes are TRBV6-1 and TRBJ1-2, with 9 bases aligning to TRBD1. In germline, CDR1 is MNHNS, CDR2 SASEGT. After removal of 1 base from V and 8 bases from J, the junction contained 5 bases not matched to a gene. The CDR3 length is 14 residues. The chain's CDR3 is CASSEDRGRKGYTF. In DNA, the CDR3 is TGTGCCAGCAGTGAAGACAGGGGGCGGAAGGGCTACACCTTC.

Written as DNA, the CDR3 is TGCGCCACCGCAGCTTATGGGGGTACCGGGCAAGAGACCCAGTACTTC. This gives the protein CATAAYGGTGQETQYF. This rearrangement joins TRBV5-1 to TRBJ2-5; D may be TRBD1 or TRBD2 (5 bases each). The CDR3 extends over 16 amino acids. CDR1 and CDR2 from the germline V gene are SGHRS and YFSETQ. V was cut by 9 bases and J by 2 bases, with 23 bases left in between.

This chain uses TRBV13 with TRBJ1-1; the D is unclear. The V gene lost 5 bases and the J gene lost 1 base, with 5 bases spanning the gap. Germline values: CDR1 PRHDT, CDR2 FYEKMQ (reference sequence). The CDR3 has 12 amino acids. The CDR3 protein is CASSRPNTEAFF. CDR3 DNA sequence: TGTGCCAGCAGCCGTCCGAACACTGAAGCTTTCTTT.

The J gene is TRBJ2-7, the V gene TRBV11-3; 8 positions agree with TRBD2. This CDR3 is built from 14 residues. The germline gives CDR1 SGHNT, CDR2 YENEEA. V trimming: 8 bases; J trimming: 2 bases; junction bases outside the gene matches: 8. CDR3 in DNA: TGTGCCAGCGGACCCAGCGGGAGCCCCTACGAGCAGTACTTC. Its protein product is CASGPSGSPYEQYF.

The V gene is TRBV28, the J gene TRBJ1-1; weak D call: TRBD1 (5 bases). The CDR3 length is 13 residues. Germline values: CDR1 MDHEN, CDR2 SYDVKM. V was trimmed by 3 bases and J by 6 bases, leaving 11 bases between them. As DNA, the CDR3 is TGTGCCAGCAGTTTTATCGGGGCAGCTGAAGCTTTCTTT. It codes for CASSFIGAAEAFF.

This chain uses TRBV28 with TRBJ1-1; the D gene is possibly TRBD1 (5 bases). In germline, CDR1 is MDHEN, CDR2 SYDVKM. Trimming shortened V by 6 bases and J by 3 bases, and 17 bases separated the two germline ends. The CDR3 has 15 amino acids. CDR3 amino acids: CASSLGGLLDTEAFF. For the CDR3, the DNA is TGTGCCAGCAGCCTGGGGGGACTCCTGGACACTGAAGCTTTCTTT.

This chain uses TRBV19 with TRBJ2-2; possibly TRBD1 for D (6 bases). Germline values: CDR1 LNHDA, CDR2 SQIVND (reference sequence). The CDR3 has 15 residues. Between the trimmed V and J ends, which lost 5 bases and 1 base, there was a span of 11 bases. This CDR3 reads CASSSGQRNTGELFF. DNA for the CDR3: TGTGCCAGTAGTTCAGGACAGAGGAACACCGGGGAGCTGTTTTTT. Filled out from reference TRBV19 and TRBJ2-2, the complete variable domain reads DGGITQSPKYLFRKEGQNVTLSCEQNLNHDAMYWYRQDPGQGLRLIYYSQIVNDFQKGDIAEGYSVSREKKESFPLTVTSAQKNPTAFYLCASSSGQRNTGELFFGEGSRLTVL.

In DNA form, the CDR3 reads TGTGCCATCAGGGGGACAGGGGGCACTGAAGCTTTCTTT. The encoded protein is CAIRGTGGTEAFF. The genes are TRBV10-3 and TRBJ1-1, with 11 bases that match TRBD1. Germline CDR1 ENHRY, CDR2 SYGVKD. This CDR3 comprises 13 residues. Trimming took 6 bases from V and 4 from J; bases not matched to a gene: 1.

The CDR3 DNA is TGTGCCAGCAGTTCACAGGGCGATTTGTCCTACAATGAGCAGTTCTTC. This gives the protein CASSSQGDLSYNEQFF. The chain recombines TRBV6-4 with TRBJ2-1; D might be TRBD1 (6 bases). Germline V gene data show CDR1 as MRHNA and CDR2 as SNTAGT. The CDR3 is 16 amino acids. V shed 5 bases and J shed 1 base, with 15 bases lying between them.

The genes are TRBV30 and TRBJ2-7; perhaps TRBD1 as D (5 bases). V was clipped by 4 bases and J by 0 bases, with 10 bases between them. Germline CDR1 and CDR2: GTSNPN and SVGIG (reference sequence). The CDR3 has 13 residues. The CDR3 nucleotides read TGTGCCTGGATTACCAGGGACTCCTACGAGCAGTACTTC. Encoded protein: CAWITRDSYEQYF. The full variable domain, completed using reference TRBV30 and TRBJ2-7, is SQTIHQWPATLVQPVGSPLSLECTVEGTSNPNLYWYRQAAGRGLQLLFYSVGIGQISSEVPQNLSASRPQDRQFILSSKKLLLSDSGFYLCAWITRDSYEQYFGPGTRLTVT.

The chain joins TRBV11-2 to TRBJ2-4, with 12 bases identical to TRBD2. V was clipped by 5 bases and J by 8 bases; unmatched bases: 4. CDR1 and CDR2 (germline): SGHAT, FQNNGV. This CDR3 is 14 amino acids long. CDR3 in DNA: TGTGCCAGCAGCGTGACTAGCGGGAGTGACATTCAGTACTTC. The encoded protein is CASSVTSGSDIQYF.

The chain joins TRBV5-6 to TRBJ2-1; D possibly uses TRBD1 or TRBD2 (6 bases each). Germline CDR1 and CDR2: SGHDT and YYEEEE. The CDR3 loop spans 16 amino acids. V was cut by 4 bases and J by 3 bases, with 17 bases left in between. The CDR3 DNA sequence: TGTGCCAGCAGCCCCCGGAGGGGGGACCACTACAATGAGCAGTTCTTC. Encoded protein: CASSPRRGDHYNEQFF.

The V and J genes are TRBV7-3 and TRBJ2-1; 13 bases map to TRBD2. The V gene's germline CDR1 is SGHTA and CDR2 FQGTGA. V was pared by 6 bases and J by 8 bases, with 10 bases of the junction left unmatched. The CDR3 sequence is 16 residues long. Here the CDR3 reads CASRSRLAGGRDEQFF. CDR3 bases: TGTGCCAGCAGGTCGAGACTAGCGGGAGGTAGGGATGAGCAGTTCTTC.

This chain uses TRBV25-1 with TRBJ1-1, with TRBD1 as a possible D gene (6 bases). Germline lookup yields CDR1 MGHDK and CDR2 SYGVNS. Trimming stripped 6 bases from V and 4 bases from J, with 9 bases between. This CDR3 is built from 12 residues. The CDR3 reads CASRRGGTEAFF. The DNA of the CDR3 is TGTGCCAGCAGAAGGGGGGGCACTGAAGCTTTCTTT.

The table lists this clone with a count of one. V gene TRBV19 combines with J gene TRBJ1-2; D might be TRBD1 (5 bases). CDR3 size: 15 residues. The germline gives CDR1 LNHDA, CDR2 SQIVND (reference sequence). Trimming stripped 4 bases from V and 1 base from J, with 13 bases between. The CDR3 DNA is TGTGCCAGTAGTACCCGGGACGGTTATAACTATGGCTACACCTTC. Amino acid sequence: CASSTRDGYNYGYTF.

This chain joins TRBV30 and TRBJ2-1; TRBD2 agrees at 16 bases. Losses at the gene ends were 1 base for V and 12 bases for J; bases not matched to a gene: 6. Germline values: CDR1 GTSNPN, CDR2 SVGIG (reference sequence). There are 15 residues in the CDR3. CDR3 protein: CAWSGGTSGGVGQFF. The CDR3 DNA follows: TGTGCCTGGAGTGGCGGGACTAGCGGGGGGGTAGGGCAGTTCTTC.

The chain recombines TRBV6-1 with TRBJ1-2; TRBD1 agrees at 9 bases. CDR3 length equals 14 residues. The germline V gene has CDR1 MNHNS and CDR2 SASEGT. V lost 5 bases, J lost 5 bases, and 6 bases stayed unmatched. The chain's CDR3 is CASSPLDRGYGYTF. CDR3 coding DNA: TGTGCCAGCAGTCCCCTCGACAGGGGGTATGGCTACACCTTC.

This chain links TRBV5-1 with TRBJ2-3; perhaps TRBD1 as D (5 bases). This CDR3 has 15 amino acids. The germline V and J ends were trimmed by 0 bases and 0 bases, with 8 bases remaining between them. CDR1 is SGHRS, CDR2 YFSETQ, per germline. The CDR3 here is CASSLGRVSTDTQYF. In DNA, the CDR3 is TGCGCCAGCAGCTTGGGCAGGGTGAGCACAGATACGCAGTATTTT.

This clone has just a few counts. The chain carries TRBV11-3 and TRBJ1-1; no clear D gene. The V and J ends lost 5 bases and 1 base respectively, with 8 bases between them. Germline CDR1 is SGHNT and CDR2 is YENEEA. The CDR3 contains 13 residues. In DNA form, the CDR3 reads TGTGCCAGCAGCAGGACGGGGAACACTGAAGCTTTCTTT. This sequence encodes CASSRTGNTEAFF. The variable domain in full, completed from reference TRBV11-3 and TRBJ1-1, reads EAGVVQSPRYKIIEKKQPVAFWCNPISGHNTLYWYLQNLGQGPELLIRYENEEAVDDSQLPKDRFSAERLKGVDSTLKIQPAELGDSAVYLCASSRTGNTEAFFGQGTRLTVV.